The rows below give T cell receptor beta chains drawn from one sample of a study of blood T cell repertoires in COVID-19. The data were produced by immunoSEQ multiplex PCR, yet TCRdb's version contains in-frame clones alone and is incomplete. In the table there are under 300,000 clones, 86% of which are singletons. The sequenced sample was peripheral blood. The receptors here all came from a man under 40 who had recovered from COVID-19. The CDR3 runs from the conserved cysteine through the conserved F or W. Each record gives: V gene, J gene, clone size, D gene, CDR3 protein, CDR3 DNA. A D gene is named only where the DNA matches it firmly. Some rows have no size entry. The others give once, few or many, or a class for an expanded clone.

v_gene: TRBV15; j_gene: TRBJ2-2; abundance: once; d_gene: -; CDR3aa: CATSRDQGGHGGELFF; CDR3nt: TGTGCCACCAGCAGAGATCAGGGGGGCCACGGCGGGGAGCTGTTTTTT
v_gene: TRBV6-2/TRBV6-3; j_gene: TRBJ1-5; abundance: -; d_gene: TRBD1; CDR3aa: CASSLEGAYSNQPQHF; CDR3nt: TGTGCCAGCAGTTTGGAGGGGGCCTATAGCAATCAGCCCCAGCATTTT
v_gene: TRBV5-4; j_gene: TRBJ2-4; abundance: few; d_gene: TRBD1; CDR3aa: CASSLGTGVRAKNIQYF; CDR3nt: TGTGCCAGCAGCTTGGGGACAGGGGTCCGAGCCAAAAACATTCAGTACTTC
v_gene: TRBV10-2; j_gene: TRBJ2-5; abundance: -; d_gene: -; CDR3aa: CASSDNQGSQETQYF; CDR3nt: TGCGCCAGCAGTGACAACCAGGGTTCGCAAGAGACCCAGTACTTC
v_gene: TRBV9; j_gene: TRBJ2-1; abundance: -; d_gene: -; CDR3aa: CASSVLQQGGNEQFF; CDR3nt: TGTGCCAGCAGCGTACTACAACAGGGCGGCAATGAGCAGTTCTTC
v_gene: TRBV9; j_gene: TRBJ1-1; abundance: -; d_gene: TRBD1; CDR3aa: CASSSRDSEAFF; CDR3nt: TGTGCCAGCAGCTCCCGGGACAGTGAAGCTTTCTTT
v_gene: TRBV15; j_gene: TRBJ2-1; abundance: -; d_gene: -; CDR3aa: CATSRVGGLSSYNEQFF; CDR3nt: TGTGCCACCAGCAGAGTCGGTGGTCTGAGCTCCTACAATGAGCAGTTCTTC
v_gene: TRBV11-2; j_gene: TRBJ2-1; abundance: -; d_gene: -; CDR3aa: CASSRGINYNEQFF; CDR3nt: TGTGCCAGCAGCCGGGGAATTAACTACAATGAGCAGTTCTTC
v_gene: TRBV6-2/TRBV6-3; j_gene: TRBJ2-5; abundance: -; d_gene: TRBD1; CDR3aa: CASSKGQGEETQYF; CDR3nt: TGTGCCAGCAGTAAGGGACAGGGGGAAGAGACCCAGTACTTC
v_gene: TRBV19; j_gene: TRBJ2-1; abundance: -; d_gene: -; CDR3aa: CASSRLAYNEQFF; CDR3nt: TGTGCCAGTAGTCGACTAGCCTACAATGAGCAGTTCTTC
v_gene: TRBV5-5; j_gene: TRBJ1-2; abundance: -; d_gene: -; CDR3aa: CASSFGLQGPYGYTF; CDR3nt: TGTGCCAGCAGCTTCGGATTACAGGGCCCCTATGGCTACACCTTC
v_gene: TRBV7-7; j_gene: TRBJ1-1; abundance: -; d_gene: -; CDR3aa: CASLRGLNTEAFF; CDR3nt: TGTGCCAGCCTAAGGGGTCTCAACACTGAAGCTTTCTTT
v_gene: TRBV3-1/TRBV3-2; j_gene: TRBJ2-5; abundance: once; d_gene: TRBD2; CDR3aa: CASSQELAEETQYF; CDR3nt: TGTGCCAGCAGCCAAGAGCTAGCGGAAGAGACCCAGTACTTC
v_gene: TRBV11-1; j_gene: TRBJ1-1; abundance: -; d_gene: TRBD1; CDR3aa: CASSRRDRVDTEAFF; CDR3nt: TGTGCCAGCAGCCGTCGGGACAGGGTGGACACTGAAGCTTTCTTT
v_gene: TRBV7-8; j_gene: TRBJ2-5; abundance: -; d_gene: -; CDR3aa: CASSLGADGETQYF; CDR3nt: TGTGCCAGCAGCTTAGGGGCCGATGGGGAGACCCAGTACTTC
v_gene: TRBV19; j_gene: TRBJ1-2; abundance: -; d_gene: -; CDR3aa: CASSTWGGSHGYTF; CDR3nt: TGTGCCAGTAGTACCTGGGGAGGGTCACATGGCTACACCTTC
v_gene: TRBV7-8; j_gene: TRBJ1-2; abundance: -; d_gene: -; CDR3aa: CASSPDSNSNYGYTF; CDR3nt: TGTGCCAGCAGCCCCGACAGCAATTCTAACTATGGCTACACCTTC
v_gene: TRBV7-8; j_gene: TRBJ2-5; abundance: -; d_gene: TRBD2; CDR3aa: CASSLVGLVLETQYF; CDR3nt: TGTGCCAGCAGCTTAGTCGGACTAGTTCTGGAGACCCAGTACTTC
v_gene: TRBV5-1; j_gene: TRBJ2-5; abundance: -; d_gene: TRBD2; CDR3aa: CASSNGLDQETQYF; CDR3nt: TGCGCCAGCAGCAACGGACTAGACCAAGAGACCCAGTACTTC
v_gene: TRBV28; j_gene: TRBJ1-5; abundance: -; d_gene: -; CDR3aa: CASSLSRWGRGNQPQHF; CDR3nt: TGTGCCAGCAGTTTATCTCGGTGGGGCAGGGGTAATCAGCCCCAGCATTTT
v_gene: TRBV3-1/TRBV3-2; j_gene: TRBJ2-2; abundance: -; d_gene: TRBD1; CDR3aa: CASSHGTGGGSNTGELFF; CDR3nt: TGTGCCAGCAGCCATGGGACAGGGGGGGGCTCGAACACCGGGGAGCTGTTTTTT
v_gene: TRBV6-5; j_gene: TRBJ1-6; abundance: once; d_gene: -; CDR3aa: CASSNPGLSPLHF; CDR3nt: TGTGCCAGCAGTAACCCTGGACTTTCACCCCTCCACTTT
v_gene: TRBV6-5; j_gene: TRBJ2-7; abundance: few; d_gene: -; CDR3aa: CASSPHGGGNYEQYF; CDR3nt: TGTGCCAGCAGTCCTCATGGAGGGGGCAACTACGAGCAGTACTTC
v_gene: TRBV11-2; j_gene: TRBJ1-4; abundance: -; d_gene: TRBD1; CDR3aa: CASSLTGAGKLFF; CDR3nt: TGTGCCAGCAGCCTAACAGGGGCCGGAAAACTGTTTTTT
v_gene: TRBV3-1/TRBV3-2; j_gene: TRBJ2-1; abundance: -; d_gene: TRBD1; CDR3aa: CASSQGRTGENEQFF; CDR3nt: TGTGCCAGCAGCCAGGGGCGGACAGGAGAAAATGAGCAGTTCTTC
v_gene: TRBV19; j_gene: TRBJ2-1; abundance: -; d_gene: -; CDR3aa: CASSIGSQGGYNEQFF; CDR3nt: TGTGCCAGTAGTATAGGGAGCCAAGGGGGCTACAATGAGCAGTTCTTC
v_gene: TRBV19; j_gene: TRBJ2-3; abundance: -; d_gene: TRBD1; CDR3aa: CASSSKEGTAYTDTQYF; CDR3nt: TGTGCCAGTAGTTCAAAGGAAGGGACAGCCTACACAGATACGCAGTATTTT
v_gene: TRBV10-3; j_gene: TRBJ1-2; abundance: -; d_gene: -; CDR3aa: CAITQGNYGYTF; CDR3nt: TGTGCCATCACGCAGGGCAACTATGGCTACACCTTC